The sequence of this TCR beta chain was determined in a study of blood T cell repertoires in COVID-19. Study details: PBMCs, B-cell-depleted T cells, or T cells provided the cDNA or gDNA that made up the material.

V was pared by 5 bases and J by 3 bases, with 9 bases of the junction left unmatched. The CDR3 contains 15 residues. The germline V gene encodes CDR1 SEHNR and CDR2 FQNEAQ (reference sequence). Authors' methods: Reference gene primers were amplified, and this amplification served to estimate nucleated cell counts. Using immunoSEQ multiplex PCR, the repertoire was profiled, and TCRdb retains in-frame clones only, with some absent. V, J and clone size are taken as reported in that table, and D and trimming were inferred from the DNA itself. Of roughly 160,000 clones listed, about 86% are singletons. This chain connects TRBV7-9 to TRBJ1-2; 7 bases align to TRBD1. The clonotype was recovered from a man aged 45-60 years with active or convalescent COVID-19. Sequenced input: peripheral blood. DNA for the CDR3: TGTGCCAGCAGCGCACGGGGACAGACACACTATGGCTACACCTTC. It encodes CASSARGQTHYGYTF.